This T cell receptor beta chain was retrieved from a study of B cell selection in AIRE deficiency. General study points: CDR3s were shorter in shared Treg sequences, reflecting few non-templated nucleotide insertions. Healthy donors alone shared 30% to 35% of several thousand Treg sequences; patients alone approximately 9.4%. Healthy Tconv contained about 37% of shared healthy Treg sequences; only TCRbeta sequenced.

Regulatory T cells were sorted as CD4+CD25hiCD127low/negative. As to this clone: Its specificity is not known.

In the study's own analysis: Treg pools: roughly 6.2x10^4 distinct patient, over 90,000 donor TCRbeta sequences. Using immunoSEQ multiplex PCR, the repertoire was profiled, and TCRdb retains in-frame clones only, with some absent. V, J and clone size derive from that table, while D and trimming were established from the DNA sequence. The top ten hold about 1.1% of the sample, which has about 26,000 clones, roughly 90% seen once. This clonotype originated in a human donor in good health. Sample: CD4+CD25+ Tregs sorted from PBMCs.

CDR3 bases: TGTGCCAGCAGTTTAAGCCAGGAGGCCTATGGCTACACCTTC. Its protein product is CASSLSQEAYGYTF. V and J are TRBV28 and TRBJ1-2; D unresolved. V was clipped by 2 bases and J by 4 bases, with 11 bases between them. Germline-derived CDR1 and CDR2 are MDHEN and SYDVKM. This CDR3 region has 14 residues.